The 5 T cell receptor beta chains presented below share a single source sample, sequenced in a study of shared clonotypes between healthy human individuals. This table comes from immunoSEQ multiplex PCR, and its TCRdb copy is limited to in-frame clones, with some not included. The table records 100,000 to 120,000 clones, around 71% of them present only once. Sequencing was performed on memory CD8+ T cells sorted from blood. The sample's subset: CD45RO+ cells pooled with CCR7-negative TemRA cells. The receptor set was obtained from a woman in her thirties in good health.

The chain joins TRBV20-1 to TRBJ2-1; D is ambiguous. V was shortened by 6 bases and J by 8 bases, with 8 bases between the two germline ends. CDR1 is DFQATT, CDR2 SNEGSKA, per germline (reference sequence). The CDR3 consists of 10 residues. CDR3 region: CSALSYEQFF. The CDR3 coding sequence is TGCAGTGCGTTGAGTTATGAGCAGTTCTTC.

This clone has a count of ten or more. The V gene is TRBV29-1, the J gene TRBJ2-4; 10 bases fit TRBD1. The junction had 7 bases not matched to a gene; V was cut back by 6 bases and J by 8 bases. Germline V gene data show CDR1 as SQVTM and CDR2 as ANQGSEA. The CDR3 length is 13 residues. The CDR3 nucleotides read TGCAGCGTGACAGGGGGCTTTCAGGACATTCAGTACTTC. It translates to CSVTGGFQDIQYF.

The genes are TRBV9 and TRBJ1-4; perhaps TRBD1 as D (5 bases). CDR1 SGDLS and CDR2 YYNGEE come from the germline V gene. This CDR3 region has 15 residues. The V gene lost 0 bases and the J gene lost 8 bases, with 14 bases spanning the gap. CDR3 DNA: TGTGCCAGCAGCGTAGGTGGTCAGGGTGGGGAAAAACTGTTTTTT. Encoded protein: CASSVGGQGGEKLFF.

CDR3 loop: CSEKRDNEQFF. CDR3 coding DNA: TGCAGTGAAAAACGGGACAATGAGCAGTTCTTC. The chain employs TRBV20-1 and TRBJ2-1; D is unresolved. Germline values: CDR1 DFQATT, CDR2 SNEGSKA (reference sequence). The CDR3 is 11 amino acids. Trimming left V 7 bases short and J 5 bases short, with 9 bases between.

This clone has ten or more counts. This sequence joins TRBV9 and TRBJ2-3; possibly TRBD2 for D (6 bases). The germline gives CDR1 SGDLS, CDR2 YYNGEE. Deletions cut 4 bases from V and 1 base from J, with 10 bases between. CDR3 length: 14 residues. For the CDR3, the DNA is TGTGCCAGCAGCATAAGCGGGCGCACAGATACGCAGTATTTT. It translates to CASSISGRTDTQYF.